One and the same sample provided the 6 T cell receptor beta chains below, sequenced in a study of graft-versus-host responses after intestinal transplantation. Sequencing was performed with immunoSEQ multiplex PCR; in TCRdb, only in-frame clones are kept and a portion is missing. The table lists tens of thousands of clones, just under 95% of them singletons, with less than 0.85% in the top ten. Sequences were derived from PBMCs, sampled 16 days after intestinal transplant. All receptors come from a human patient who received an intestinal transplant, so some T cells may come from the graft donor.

CDR3 amino acids: CASSSLREQYF. The CDR3 DNA reads TGTGCCAGCAGCTCCCTGAGGGAGCAGTACTTC. The chain employs TRBV25-1 and TRBJ2-7; D unresolved. The CDR3 extends over 11 amino acids. Between the trimmed V and J ends, which lost 6 bases and 7 bases, there was a span of 10 bases. Germline V gene lookup returns CDR1 MGHDK and CDR2 SYGVNS.

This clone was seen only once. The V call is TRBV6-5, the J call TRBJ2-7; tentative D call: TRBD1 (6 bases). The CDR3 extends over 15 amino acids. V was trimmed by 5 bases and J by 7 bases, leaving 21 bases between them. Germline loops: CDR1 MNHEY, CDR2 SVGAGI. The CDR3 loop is CASSGLPGQRTEQYF. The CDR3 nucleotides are TGTGCCAGCAGTGGACTGCCGGGACAAAGAACGGAGCAGTACTTC.

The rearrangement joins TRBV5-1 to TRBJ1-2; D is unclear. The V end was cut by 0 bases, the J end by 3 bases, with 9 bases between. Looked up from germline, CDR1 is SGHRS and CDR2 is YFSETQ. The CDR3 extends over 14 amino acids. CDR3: CASSLVGVDYGYTF. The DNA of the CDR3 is TGCGCCAGCAGCTTGGTTGGGGTAGACTATGGCTACACCTTC.

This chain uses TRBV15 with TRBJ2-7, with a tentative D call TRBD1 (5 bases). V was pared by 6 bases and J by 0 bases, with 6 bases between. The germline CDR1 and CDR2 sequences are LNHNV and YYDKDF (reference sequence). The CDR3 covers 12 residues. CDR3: CATRDNSYEQYF. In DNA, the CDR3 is TGTGCCACCAGGGACAACTCCTACGAGCAGTACTTC. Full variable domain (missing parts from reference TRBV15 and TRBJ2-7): DAMVIQNPRYQVTQFGKPVTLSCSQTLNHNVMYWYQQKSSQAPKLLFHYYDKDFNNEADTPDNFQSRRPNTSFCFLDIRSPGLGDTAMYLCATRDNSYEQYFGPGTRLTVT.

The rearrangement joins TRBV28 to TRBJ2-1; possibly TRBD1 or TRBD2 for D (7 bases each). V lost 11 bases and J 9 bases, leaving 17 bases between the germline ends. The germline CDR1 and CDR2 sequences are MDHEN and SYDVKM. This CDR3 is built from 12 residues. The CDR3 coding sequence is TGTGCCGGCGGACTAGGGGGCACTGAGCAGTTCTTC. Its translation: CAGGLGGTEQFF. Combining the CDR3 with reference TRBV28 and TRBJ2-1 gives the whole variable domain DVKVTQSSRYLVKRTGEKVFLECVQDMDHENMFWYRQDPGLGLRLIYFSYDVKMKEKGDIPEGYSVSREKKERFSLILESASTNQTSMYLCAGGLGGTEQFFGPGTRLTVL.

The CDR3 here is CASSSSGSSTDTQYF. The CDR3, as DNA: TGTGCCAGCTCATCTAGCGGATCTAGCACAGATACGCAGTATTTT. The rearrangement joins TRBV18 to TRBJ2-3, with 7 bases aligning to TRBD2. CDR3 length: 15 residues. Trimming at V came to 5 bases and at J to 0 bases, leaving 5 bases not matched to a gene. Per the germline V gene, CDR1 is KGHSH and CDR2 is LQKENI.